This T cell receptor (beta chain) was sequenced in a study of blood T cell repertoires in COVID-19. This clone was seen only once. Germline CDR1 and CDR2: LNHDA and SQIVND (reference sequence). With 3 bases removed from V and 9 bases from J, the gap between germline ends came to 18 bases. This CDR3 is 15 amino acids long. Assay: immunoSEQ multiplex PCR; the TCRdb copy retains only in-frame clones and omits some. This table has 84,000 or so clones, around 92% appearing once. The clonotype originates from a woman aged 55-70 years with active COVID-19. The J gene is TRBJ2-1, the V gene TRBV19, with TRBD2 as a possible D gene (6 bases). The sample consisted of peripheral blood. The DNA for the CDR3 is TGTGCCAGTAGTATCCGGGACTTCACTTATGGTGAGCAGTTCTTC. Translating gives CASSIRDFTYGEQFF. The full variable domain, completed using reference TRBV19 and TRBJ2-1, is DGGITQSPKYLFRKEGQNVTLSCEQNLNHDAMYWYRQDPGQGLRLIYYSQIVNDFQKGDIAEGYSVSREKKESFPLTVTSAQKNPTAFYLCASSIRDFTYGEQFFGPGTRLTVL.